The text below deals with one T cell receptor beta chain. The junction differs from germline at one of its ends, possibly a read error. This CDR3 spans 16 amino acids. Germline CDR1 and CDR2: SSHAT and FNYEAQ (reference sequence). Libraries were prepared by immunoSEQ multiplex PCR; TCRdb keeps only in-frame clonotypes and omits some of them. In the table there are 260,000 or so clones, about 83% of which are singletons. This entry comes from a study of cytomegalovirus exposure and HLA in healthy donors. The sample was PBMCs. The chain couples TRBV7-7 to TRBJ2-5, with TRBD2 identical over 11 bases. This receptor was identified in a man aged 18 to 30 in good health and CMV-seronegative. Here the CDR3 DNA reads TGTGCTAGCAGCTTAGCTAGCGGGGGGTACCAAGAGACCCAGTACTTC. Translation gives CASSLASGGYQETQYF.